The clone carrying this T cell receptor beta chain turned up a few times. The data were taken from a study of shared clonotypes between healthy human individuals. Germline CDR1 SNHLY, CDR2 FYNNEI. V was trimmed by 6 bases and J by 1 base, leaving 9 bases between them. The CDR3 totals 14 residues. Using immunoSEQ multiplex PCR, the repertoire was profiled, and TCRdb retains in-frame clones only, with some absent. This table has a few hundred thousand clones, 50% to 75% appearing once. This receptor was identified in a young man in good health. The material sequenced was memory CD4+ T cells sorted from blood. The subset denotes: CD45RA-negative fraction. The V and J genes are TRBV2 and TRBJ2-2, with D uncertain. CDR3 in DNA: TGTGCCAGCAGGGGCAGGAGGAACACCGGGGAGCTGTTTTTT. Amino acid sequence: CASRGRRNTGELFF.